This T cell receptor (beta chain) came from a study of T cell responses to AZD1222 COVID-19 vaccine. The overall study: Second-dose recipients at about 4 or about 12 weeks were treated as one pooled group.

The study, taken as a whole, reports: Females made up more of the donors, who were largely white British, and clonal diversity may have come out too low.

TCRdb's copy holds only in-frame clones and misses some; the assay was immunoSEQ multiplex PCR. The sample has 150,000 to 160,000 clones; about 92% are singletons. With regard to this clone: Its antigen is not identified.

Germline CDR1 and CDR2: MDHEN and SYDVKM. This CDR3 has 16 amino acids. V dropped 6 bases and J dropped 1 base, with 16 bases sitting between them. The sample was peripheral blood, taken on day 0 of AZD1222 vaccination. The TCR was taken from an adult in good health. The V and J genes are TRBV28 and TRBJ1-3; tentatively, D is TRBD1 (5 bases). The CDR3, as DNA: TGTGCCAGCAGAGCCACTGCAGGGTTTTCTGGAAACACCATATATTTT. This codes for CASRATAGFSGNTIYF.